Below, one TCR beta chain is given with its context. What it recognizes is unknown. It was with a sample-barcoded 5' primer and a J-beta primer mix that a second PCR of about 6 to 12 cycles was run. TCRdb redid the calling of the 5' RACE reads with MiXCR, one entry per CDR3 protein. Of about 720,000 distinct CDR3 sequences in the sample, approximately 22% are singletons; the top ten hold under 25%. The data stem from a study of blood T cells in healthy people across ages. Study results and limitations: There was no known CMV status for donors, so expanded clonotype changes were possibly confounded. Per million T cells, TCR beta diversity dropped roughly linearly as age increased. Higher naive T cell percentage went strongly together with higher TCR beta diversity.

Sequencing used blood. The sequence came from a man in his 70s in good health.

The CDR3 here is CASRNRNHEQYF. The CDR3 region has the DNA TGTGCCAGCAGAAACAGGAACCACGAGCAGTACTTC. The chain links TRBV27 to TRBJ2-7; the D gene is possibly TRBD1 (5 bases). In germline, CDR1 is MNHEY, CDR2 SMNVEV (reference sequence). The CDR3 extends over 12 amino acids. Trimming cost V 6 bases and J 5 bases, with 11 bases left between them.